This T cell receptor beta chain is from a study of CD8 T cells in ankylosing spondylitis. Study-wide results and caveats: In reactive arthritis synovial fluid and blood, some motif variants had been reported before. There was reportedly significant enrichment of clones that were disease-linked in matched ankylosing spondylitis synovial fluid. Typical of ankylosing spondylitis blood, it appeared, was a TCR beta motif of eight highly homologous variants.

This clonotype was seen only a few times. Its antigen remains unknown. Molecular-barcoded quantitative 5'-RACE produced these TCR beta libraries. TCRdb re-analysed the 5' RACE reads in MiXCR, keeping a single row per CDR3 protein. The sample has 470,000 or so distinct CDR3 sequences; more than 25% are singletons. The V end lost 0 bases, the J end lost 5 bases, and 12 bases lay between the germline ends. This CDR3 is built from 14 residues. From germline, CDR1 is SGHRS and CDR2 YFSETQ. This TCR came from a male donor with ankylosing spondylitis. What was sequenced was blood, either unsorted or a sorted T cell fraction (not recorded which). The V gene is TRBV5-1, the J gene TRBJ2-7; TRBD1 might be the D (7 bases). DNA of the CDR3: TGCGCCAGCAGCTTGGAAGGCAGGGGGGACGAGCAGTACGTC. This translates into CASSLEGRGDEQYV.